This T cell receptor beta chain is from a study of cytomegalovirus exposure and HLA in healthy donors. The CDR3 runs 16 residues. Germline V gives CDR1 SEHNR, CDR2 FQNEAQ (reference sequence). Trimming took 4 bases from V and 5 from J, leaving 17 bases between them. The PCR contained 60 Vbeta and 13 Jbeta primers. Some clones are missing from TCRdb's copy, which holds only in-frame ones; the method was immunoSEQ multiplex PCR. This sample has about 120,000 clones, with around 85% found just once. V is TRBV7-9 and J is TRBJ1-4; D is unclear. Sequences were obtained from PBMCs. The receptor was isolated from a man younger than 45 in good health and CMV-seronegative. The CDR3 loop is CASSSYLTPKNEKLFF. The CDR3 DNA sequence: TGTGCCAGCAGCTCCTACTTGACACCTAAGAATGAAAAACTGTTTTTT. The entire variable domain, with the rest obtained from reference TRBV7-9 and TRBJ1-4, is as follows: DTGVSQNPRHKITKRGQNVTFRCDPISEHNRLYWYRQTLGQGPEFLTYFQNEAQLEKSRLLSDRFSAERPKGSFSTLEIQRTEQGDSAMYLCASSSYLTPKNEKLFFGSGTQLSVL.